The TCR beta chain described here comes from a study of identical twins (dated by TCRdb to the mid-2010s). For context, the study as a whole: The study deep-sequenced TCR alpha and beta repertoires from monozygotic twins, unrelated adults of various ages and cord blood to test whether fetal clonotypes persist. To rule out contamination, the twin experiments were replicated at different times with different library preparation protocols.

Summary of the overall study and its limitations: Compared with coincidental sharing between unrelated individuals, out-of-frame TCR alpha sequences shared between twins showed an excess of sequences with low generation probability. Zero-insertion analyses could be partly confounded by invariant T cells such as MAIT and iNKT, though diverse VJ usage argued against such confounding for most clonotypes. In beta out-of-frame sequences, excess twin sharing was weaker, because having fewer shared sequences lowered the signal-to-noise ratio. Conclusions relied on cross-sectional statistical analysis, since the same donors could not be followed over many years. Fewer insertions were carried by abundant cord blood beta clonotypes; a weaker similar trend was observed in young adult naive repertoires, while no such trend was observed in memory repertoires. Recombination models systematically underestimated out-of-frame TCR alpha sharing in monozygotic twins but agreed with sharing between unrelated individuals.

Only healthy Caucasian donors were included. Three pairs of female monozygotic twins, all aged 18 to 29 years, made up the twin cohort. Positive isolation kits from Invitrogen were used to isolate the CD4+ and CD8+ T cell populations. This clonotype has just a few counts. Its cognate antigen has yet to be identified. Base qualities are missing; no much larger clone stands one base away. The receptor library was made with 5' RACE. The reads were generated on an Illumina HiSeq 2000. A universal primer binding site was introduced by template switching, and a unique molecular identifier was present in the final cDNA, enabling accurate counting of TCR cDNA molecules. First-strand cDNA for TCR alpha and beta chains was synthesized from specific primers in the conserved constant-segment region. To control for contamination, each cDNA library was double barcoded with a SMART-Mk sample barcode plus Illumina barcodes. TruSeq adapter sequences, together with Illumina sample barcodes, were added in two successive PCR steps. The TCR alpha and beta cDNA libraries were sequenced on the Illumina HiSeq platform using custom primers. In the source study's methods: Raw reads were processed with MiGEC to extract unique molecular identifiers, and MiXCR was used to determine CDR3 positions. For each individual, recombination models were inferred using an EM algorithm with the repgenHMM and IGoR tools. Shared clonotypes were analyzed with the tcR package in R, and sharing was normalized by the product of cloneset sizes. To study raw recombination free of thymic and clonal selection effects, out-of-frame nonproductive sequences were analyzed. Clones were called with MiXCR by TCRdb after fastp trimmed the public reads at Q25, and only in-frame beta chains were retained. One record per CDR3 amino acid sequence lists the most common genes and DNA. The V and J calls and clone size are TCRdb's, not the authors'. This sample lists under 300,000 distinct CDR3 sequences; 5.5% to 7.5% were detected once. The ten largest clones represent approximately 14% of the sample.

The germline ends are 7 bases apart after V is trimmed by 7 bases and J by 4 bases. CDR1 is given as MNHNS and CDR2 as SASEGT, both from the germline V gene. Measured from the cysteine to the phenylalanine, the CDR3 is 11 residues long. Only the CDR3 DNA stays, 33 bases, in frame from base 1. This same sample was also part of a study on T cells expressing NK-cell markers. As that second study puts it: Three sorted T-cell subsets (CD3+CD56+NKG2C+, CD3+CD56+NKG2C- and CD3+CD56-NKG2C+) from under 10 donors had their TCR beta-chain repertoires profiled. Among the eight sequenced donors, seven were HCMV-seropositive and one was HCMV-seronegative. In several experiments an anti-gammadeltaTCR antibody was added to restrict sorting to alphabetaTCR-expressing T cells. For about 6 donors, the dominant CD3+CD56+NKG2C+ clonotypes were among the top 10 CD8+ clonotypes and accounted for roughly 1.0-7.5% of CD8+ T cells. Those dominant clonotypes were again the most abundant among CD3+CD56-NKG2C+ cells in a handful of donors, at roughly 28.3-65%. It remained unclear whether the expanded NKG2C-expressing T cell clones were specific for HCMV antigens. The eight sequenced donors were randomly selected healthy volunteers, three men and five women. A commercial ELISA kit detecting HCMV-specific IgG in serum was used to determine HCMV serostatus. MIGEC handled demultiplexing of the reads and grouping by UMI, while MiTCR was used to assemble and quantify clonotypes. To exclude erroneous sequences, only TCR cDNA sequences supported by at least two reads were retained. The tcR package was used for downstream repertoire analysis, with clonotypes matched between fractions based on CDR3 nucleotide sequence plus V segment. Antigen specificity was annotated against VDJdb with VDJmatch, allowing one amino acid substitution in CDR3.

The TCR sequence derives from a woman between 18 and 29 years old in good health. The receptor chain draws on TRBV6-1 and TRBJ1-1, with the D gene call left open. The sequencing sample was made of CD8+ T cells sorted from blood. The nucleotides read TGTGCCAGCATGAGGGTCACTGAAGCTTTCTTT. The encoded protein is CASMRVTEAFF.